The entry below describes one T cell receptor (beta chain). These data originate in a study of blood T cell repertoires in COVID-19. In the study overall: The samples span acute and convalescent COVID-19 from the United States, Italy and Spain. The analysed material was cDNA or gDNA that came from T cells, B-cell-depleted T cells, or PBMCs.

Original processing notes: Nucleated cell number was recorded as an estimate derived from reference gene primer amplification. Produced via immunoSEQ multiplex PCR; TCRdb's table is partial and in-frame only. V and J calls and clone size are copied from that table; D and trimming were computed from the DNA. The data show tens of thousands of clones, around 90% seen once. This CDR3 comprises 15 residues. V trimming: 3 bases; J trimming: 5 bases; junction bases outside the gene matches: 8. Germline CDR1 MDHEN, CDR2 SYDVKM. The chain carries TRBV28 and TRBJ2-5; 8 nucleotides align to TRBD2. Sample: peripheral blood. The clonotype originates from a human donor in a cohort sampled during active COVID-19. The DNA of the CDR3 is TGTGCCAGCAGTTTTTTGCGGGAGGCTGGTGAGACCCAGTACTTC. This translates into CASSFLREAGETQYF.